These 6 T cell receptor beta chains came from one sample sequenced in a study of T cells in Graves' hyperthyroidism and ophthalmopathy (dated by TCRdb to the late 2010s). Libraries were made using multiplex PCR. Sequencing was carried out with an Illumina HiSeq 2000. The TCR beta CDR3 regions were amplified from RNA transcripts. The TCR CDR3 was subjected to a first round of RT-PCR using the HTBI primer set and the Qiagen OneStep RT-PCR kit. The public reads were quality trimmed at Q25 with fastp and then assembled into clones with MiXCR by TCRdb, keeping productive beta chains. Each CDR3 protein appears once, grouped with its most common genes and DNA. The sample table holds fewer than 750,000 distinct CDR3 sequences, of which roughly 15% were seen once. 4% to 5.5% of the sample comes from the top ten. Sequencing used blood. These receptors all come from a woman aged 40-49 years with Graves' ophthalmopathy.

The chain links TRBV4-1 to TRBJ1-1; D is possibly TRBD1 (6 bases). The ends were cut back, 2 bases at V and 11 bases at J, with 21 bases in the middle. The CDR3 has 15 amino acids. The V gene's germline CDR1 is MGHRA and CDR2 YSYEKL. The CDR3 protein is CASSQRTATGGRAFF. CDR3 in DNA: TGCGCCAGCAGCCAACGAACGGCGACGGGGGGCCGGGCTTTCTTT.

The chain employs TRBV30 and TRBJ1-6; no reliable D call. Trimming cost V 1 base and J 8 bases, with 6 bases left between them. Germline CDR1 is GTSNPN and CDR2 is SVGIG (reference sequence). CDR3 size: 12 residues. CDR3 sequence reads: CAWSGGDSPLHF. The DNA of the CDR3 is TGTGCCTGGAGTGGCGGGGATTCACCCCTCCACTTT.

In its sample, this clonotype was seen many times. The rearrangement joins TRBV6-1 to TRBJ2-2, with D possibly matching TRBD2 (5 bases). In germline, CDR1 is MNHNS, CDR2 SASEGT. The germline V and J ends were trimmed by 8 bases and 1 base, with 14 bases remaining between them. The CDR3 is 15 amino acids. CDR3 nucleotide sequence: TGTGCCAGCCGCCCAAGCGGAGTGAACACCGGGGAGCTGTTTTTT. Protein: CASRPSGVNTGELFF.

This clonotype was recorded at least ten times. This rearrangement joins TRBV28 to TRBJ1-2; no reliable D call. Germline assignment: CDR1 MDHEN and CDR2 SYDVKM. Trimming pared 6 bases from V and 2 bases from J, leaving 13 bases between. The CDR3 is 14 amino acids. Written as DNA, the CDR3 is TGTGCCAGCAGCCAAGAGGGTTACAACTATGGCTACACCTTC. This translates into CASSQEGYNYGYTF.

CDR3: CASSPPQGYYEQYF. The CDR3 region has the DNA TGTGCCAGCAGTCCCCCTCAGGGCTACTACGAGCAGTACTTC. The chain joins TRBV28 to TRBJ2-7; tentatively, D is TRBD1 (5 bases). The CDR3 is made up of 14 amino acids. CDR1 and CDR2 (germline): MDHEN, SYDVKM. With 5 bases removed from V and 3 bases from J, the gap between germline ends came to 14 bases.

The rearrangement uses TRBV6-5 and TRBJ1-1; weak D call: TRBD1 (5 bases). Germline V gene lookup returns CDR1 MNHEY and CDR2 SVGAGI. This CDR3 spans 13 amino acids. V was shortened by 3 bases and J by 3 bases, with 8 bases between the two germline ends. CDR3 DNA sequence: TGTGCCAGCAGTTATGGGGCTCACACTGAAGCTTTCTTT. Protein sequence: CASSYGAHTEAFF.